The present entry profiles one T cell receptor (beta chain) with its context. This sample was taken from a study of control samples from healthy donors and cancer patients. The CDR3 length is 14 residues. Trimming removed 6 bases from V and 3 bases from J, with 14 bases in between. Per the germline V gene, CDR1 is MNHEY and CDR2 is SVGAGI. Libraries were prepared by immunoSEQ multiplex PCR; TCRdb keeps only in-frame clonotypes and omits some of them. In the table there are 130,000 or so clones, about 90% of which are singletons. The sample was blood. The chain uses TRBV6-5 and TRBJ1-2; D might be TRBD1 (6 bases). The clonotype was recovered from a man younger than 35 in good health. CDR3 nucleotide sequence: TGTGCCAGCAGCCCCGAGGGGGGCTACTATGGCTACACCTTC. This codes for CASSPEGGYYGYTF.